This paragraph covers one T cell receptor beta chain sequence. CDR1 SGHVS and CDR2 FQNEAQ come from the germline V gene. V shed 0 bases and J 0 bases; nucleotides not matched to a gene: 7. The CDR3 sequence is 18 residues long. These data are taken from a study of blood T cell repertoires in COVID-19. Study overall: Specimens from acute and convalescent COVID-19 originated in the United States, Italy and Spain.

The participants were between 18 and 89 years old and came from under 25 US areas. In assigning cohorts, the study relied on participant-reported clinical history. Two negative PCRs, clearance, or symptom resolution were required of recovered Cohort 3 donors. Only in-frame clones appear in the TCRdb table, and some are missing; sequencing was by immunoSEQ multiplex PCR. The table lists around 160,000 clones, more than 70% of them singletons. The sequence came from a man aged 40-49 years who had recovered from COVID-19. The chain combines TRBV7-8 with TRBJ1-5; 8 nucleotides agree with TRBD1. The specimen was PBMCs or T cells enriched from blood (not recorded which). In DNA form, the CDR3 reads TGTGCCAGCAGCTTAGCGGGGACAGGAGTCAATAGCAATCAGCCCCAGCATTTT. Translation gives CASSLAGTGVNSNQPQHF.